This T cell receptor (beta chain) derives from a study of T-cell memory formation after mild COVID-19. cDNA libraries for TCR alpha and TCR beta, carrying sample barcodes and UMIs, came from 5'RACE with constant-segment primers. TCRdb analysed the 5' RACE reads with MiXCR anew, one entry per CDR3 protein. The sample yields about 430,000 distinct CDR3 sequences, about a sixth seen once. This clonotype appeared a few times. The target antigen is unknown. Germline values: CDR1 LGHNA, CDR2 YSLEER. CDR3 size: 16 residues. After removal of 0 bases from V and 7 bases from J, the junction contained 9 bases not matched to a gene. Study-level findings and limits: The finding that pre-infection memory included some responding clones suggested that cross-reactive memory joined.

The V and J genes are TRBV4-3 and TRBJ2-3; TRBD1 matches 8 bases. The clonotype originates from a man between 18 and 35 years old who had mild COVID-19 (a few samples of this study predate the infection). Cell type and time point are not known. Sequenced sample: PBMCs or a T cell subset sorted from them (not recorded which). Here the CDR3 reads CASSQDRGTGLHTQYF. CDR3 nucleotide sequence: TGCGCCAGCAGCCAAGATCGGGGGACAGGATTACATACGCAGTATTTT.